One sample yielded the 24 T cell receptor beta chains listed below, sequenced in a study of identical twins. TCRdb reprocessed the 5' RACE reads with MiXCR, giving one entry per CDR3 protein. The table has around 480,000 distinct CDR3 sequences, 13% to 15% seen once. This same sample was also taken into another study, of yellow fever vaccine responses in identical twins.

The sample consisted of CD4+ T cells sorted from blood. Receptor source: a woman between 18 and 30 years old in good health.

In its sample, this clonotype was seen many times. The chain employs TRBV5-1 and TRBJ2-7, with 11 bases matching TRBD2. V trimming: 3 bases; J trimming: 4 bases; junction bases outside the gene matches: 6. This CDR3 comprises 15 residues. Looked up from germline, CDR1 is SGHRS and CDR2 is YFSETQ. The CDR3 loop is CASSSTSGSGYEQYF. In DNA form, the CDR3 reads TGCGCCAGCAGCTCCACTAGCGGGAGCGGGTACGAGCAGTACTTC.

The chain carries TRBV20-1 and TRBJ2-7, with TRBD2 matching 9 bases. CDR1 is DFQATT and CDR2 is SNEGSKA in the germline V gene (reference sequence). The CDR3 has 14 residues. V lost 6 bases and J lost 3; bases outside the gene matches: 9. CDR3 in amino acids: CSAIYGGGGYEQYF. The CDR3 DNA follows: TGCAGTGCCATCTACGGCGGGGGGGGCTACGAGCAGTACTTC.

The chain recombines TRBV27 with TRBJ2-7, with D perhaps TRBD2 (7 bases). The CDR3 has 16 amino acids. The germline V and J ends were trimmed by 5 bases and 0 bases, with 17 bases remaining between them. Germline V gene data show CDR1 as MNHEY and CDR2 as SMNVEV (reference sequence). The CDR3, as DNA: TGTGCCAGCAGTAGGGGGGGTTCGGGGGACTCCTACGAGCAGTACTTC. It yields the protein CASSRGGSGDSYEQYF.

This clonotype was seen many times. The chain recombines TRBV20-1 with TRBJ2-1, with 9 bases fitting TRBD2. The CDR3 consists of 15 residues. Germline assignment: CDR1 DFQATT and CDR2 SNEGSKA (reference sequence). Trimming took 0 bases from V and 2 from J; bases not matched to a gene: 2. The CDR3 loop is CSARDGGGAYNEQFF. The CDR3 region has the DNA TGCAGTGCTAGAGATGGCGGGGGGGCCTACAATGAGCAGTTCTTC.

The rearrangement links TRBV30 to TRBJ1-1; TRBD1 might be the D (6 bases). V lost 6 bases and J lost 6, with 14 bases in between. Germline V gene data show CDR1 as GTSNPN and CDR2 as SVGIG (reference sequence). This CDR3 is built from 12 residues. CDR3 DNA sequence: TGTGCCTGCACACAGGGTTCGGCTGAAGCTTTCTTT. It is translated as CACTQGSAEAFF. Drawing the rest from reference TRBV30 and TRBJ1-1, the complete variable domain is SQTIHQWPATLVQPVGSPLSLECTVEGTSNPNLYWYRQAAGRGLQLLFYSVGIGQISSEVPQNLSASRPQDRQFILSSKKLLLSDSGFYLCACTQGSAEAFFGQGTRLTVV.

This clonotype was recorded a few times. The J gene is TRBJ2-7, the V gene TRBV9, with D perhaps TRBD1 or TRBD2 (6 bases each). Germline CDR1 is SGDLS and CDR2 is YYNGEE. V was shortened by 2 bases and J by 6 bases, with 12 bases between the two germline ends. The CDR3 is 13 residues long. CDR3 protein: CASSVLGGGEQYF. The CDR3 region has the DNA TGTGCCAGCAGCGTGTTAGGAGGGGGCGAGCAGTACTTC.

The rearrangement uses TRBV7-2 and TRBJ2-3; no firm D call. The length of the CDR3 is 12 residues. V shed 5 bases and J shed 7 bases, with 10 bases lying between them. The V gene's germline CDR1 is SGHTA and CDR2 FQGNSA. CDR3 protein: CASSQSSYTQYF. The CDR3 bases are TGTGCCAGCAGCCAATCCTCTTATACGCAGTATTTT.

The V call is TRBV20-1, the J call TRBJ2-1; 8 nucleotides agree with TRBD2. The germline V gene has CDR1 DFQATT and CDR2 SNEGSKA (reference sequence). V shed 3 bases and J 4 bases; nucleotides not matched to a gene: 17. The CDR3 runs 18 residues. The CDR3 is CSARLLPHDSGDYNEQFF. In nucleotides, the CDR3 is TGCAGTGCTAGGCTCCTCCCCCATGATAGCGGGGATTACAATGAGCAGTTCTTC.

This chain connects TRBV7-2 to TRBJ2-7; tentatively, D is TRBD1 or TRBD2 (5 bases each). The CDR3 contains 14 residues. Trimming left V 5 bases short and J 0 bases short, with 11 bases between. Germline-derived CDR1 and CDR2 are SGHTA and FQGNSA. As DNA, the CDR3 is TGTGCCAGCAGCCGGGACGGTCCCTCCTACGAGCAGTACTTC. This gives the protein CASSRDGPSYEQYF.

The chain employs TRBV3-1 and TRBJ2-3; possibly TRBD2 for D (5 bases). The V gene's germline CDR1 is LGHDT and CDR2 YNNKEL (reference sequence). This CDR3 comprises 15 residues. With 1 base removed from V and 0 bases from J, the gap between germline ends came to 8 bases. The chain's CDR3 is CASSQGRASTDTQYF. The CDR3 nucleotides are TGTGCCAGCAGCCAAGGGCGGGCGAGCACAGATACGCAGTATTTT.

This chain joins TRBV20-1 and TRBJ2-3, with D unresolved. V gave up 6 bases and J gave up 4 bases, with 26 bases separating them. CDR3 length: 17 residues. Germline values: CDR1 DFQATT, CDR2 SNEGSKA (reference sequence). The CDR3 loop is CSADPKSSGLHADTQYF. In DNA, the CDR3 is TGCAGTGCAGACCCAAAATCCTCCGGTCTCCATGCAGATACGCAGTATTTT.

In its sample, this clonotype was seen many times. V is TRBV5-6 and J is TRBJ2-2; 10 bases align to TRBD1. The CDR3 covers 16 residues. V lost 1 base, J lost 8 bases, and 8 bases stayed unmatched. Germline V gene lookup returns CDR1 SGHDT and CDR2 YYEEEE. CDR3 bases: TGTGCCAGCAGCTTGAGACAGGGGGCATCAGCGGGGGAGCTGTTTTTT. It codes for CASSLRQGASAGELFF.

This clonotype has only a few counts. This chain connects TRBV7-2 to TRBJ2-1, with a tentative D call TRBD1 (5 bases). Trimming pared 0 bases from V and 9 bases from J, leaving 9 bases between. The germline V gene encodes CDR1 SGHTA and CDR2 FQGNSA. This CDR3 is 13 amino acids long. CDR3 nucleotides: TGTGCCAGCAGCTTAGCCTGGGGCGGTGAGCAGTTCTTC. Translating gives CASSLAWGGEQFF.

The table lists this clonotype with many counts. The gene calls are TRBV24-1 and TRBJ2-1; 7 nucleotides agree with TRBD1. The CDR3 is 13 residues long. Germline V gene sequence: CDR1 KGHDR, CDR2 SFDVKD. V trimming: 3 bases; J trimming: 9 bases; junction bases outside the gene matches: 4. This CDR3 reads CATSDRGPSEQFF. CDR3 bases: TGTGCCACCAGTGATAGGGGGCCCAGTGAGCAGTTCTTC.

A few counts support this clonotype. The DNA for the CDR3 is TGTGCCACCAGTGATGTGACTAGCGGGGGGGTTCGCTACAATGAGCAGTTCTTC. This codes for CATSDVTSGGVRYNEQFF. The chain employs TRBV24-1 and TRBJ2-1; the match to TRBD2 covers 14 bases. CDR1 is KGHDR, CDR2 SFDVKD, per germline. V lost 3 bases and J lost 3; bases outside the gene matches: 6. This CDR3 has 18 residues.

At least ten counts were recorded for this clonotype. The chain employs TRBV3-1 and TRBJ1-2; D call uncertain. The germline V and J ends were trimmed by 1 base and 7 bases, with 10 bases remaining between them. The CDR3 has 13 residues. Germline CDR1 LGHDT, CDR2 YNNKEL (reference sequence). The CDR3 loop reads CASSQAGRGGYTF. CDR3 nucleotide sequence: TGTGCCAGCAGCCAAGCCGGGCGCGGTGGCTACACCTTC.

This chain joins TRBV20-1 and TRBJ2-5; D ambiguous. Looked up from germline, CDR1 is DFQATT and CDR2 is SNEGSKA (reference sequence). The CDR3 covers 13 residues. Trimming took off 6 bases at V and 3 bases at J, with 14 bases between the two ends. DNA for the CDR3: TGCAGTGCCCGAATTACCCCCAAAGAGACCCAGTACTTC. Protein sequence: CSARITPKETQYF.

This clonotype was seen more than once but under ten times. V is TRBV20-1 and J is TRBJ2-1; 8 nucleotides agree with TRBD1. CDR3 size: 17 residues. V lost 5 bases, J lost 4 bases, and 16 bases stayed unmatched. CDR1 DFQATT and CDR2 SNEGSKA come from the germline V gene (reference sequence). CDR3 DNA: TGCAGTGCTGATCAGAAAACTGGGACAGGTGAATACAATGAGCAGTTCTTC. As protein: CSADQKTGTGEYNEQFF.

A few counts support this clonotype. The chain joins TRBV4-2 to TRBJ2-7; 11 bases map to TRBD2. The junction had 12 bases not matched to a gene; V was cut back by 4 bases and J by 7 bases. In germline, CDR1 is LGHNA, CDR2 YNFKEQ. The CDR3 spans 16 residues. CDR3 residues: CASSPQRGTSGGEQYF. In nucleotides, the CDR3 is TGTGCCAGCAGCCCCCAGCGGGGGACTAGCGGTGGGGAGCAGTACTTC.

This clonotype occurred a few times. The chain is built from TRBV4-3 and TRBJ2-2, with D possibly matching TRBD2 (6 bases). The CDR3 is 17 residues long. V was shortened by 0 bases and J by 1 base, with 12 bases between the two germline ends. CDR1 LGHNA and CDR2 YSLEER come from the germline V gene. The CDR3 region is CASSQEVGTVNTGELFF. Written as DNA, the CDR3 is TGCGCCAGCAGCCAAGAAGTCGGGACTGTGAACACCGGGGAGCTGTTTTTT.

This chain joins TRBV30 and TRBJ1-4; D ambiguous. Trimming pared 0 bases from V and 5 bases from J, leaving 10 bases between. The CDR3 totals 14 residues. CDR1 GTSNPN and CDR2 SVGIG come from the germline V gene (reference sequence). CDR3 in DNA: TGTGCCTGGAGTGTAAACAGTCTGAATGAAAAACTGTTTTTT. This encodes CAWSVNSLNEKLFF.

The chain employs TRBV29-1 and TRBJ2-7; D remains ambiguous. The CDR3 is made up of 13 amino acids. The germline gives CDR1 SQVTM, CDR2 ANQGSEA. Trimming stripped 7 bases from V and 1 base from J, with 14 bases between. CDR3 in DNA: TGCAGCGCGCACCTGGGGTCGTCCTACGAGCAGTACTTC. It specifies CSAHLGSSYEQYF.

J is TRBJ2-3 and V is TRBV11-1; tentative D call: TRBD2 (5 bases). The germline CDR1 and CDR2 sequences are SGHAT and FQDESV (reference sequence). V lost 2 bases and J 2 bases, leaving 20 bases between the germline ends. The CDR3 contains 18 residues. CDR3 sequence reads: CASSLKGIGIPHTDTQYF. The CDR3 DNA sequence: TGTGCCAGCAGCTTAAAGGGCATCGGGATCCCCCACACAGATACGCAGTATTTT.

V gene TRBV5-1 combines with J gene TRBJ2-2; 10 bases align to TRBD2. This CDR3 is built from 16 residues. Trimming cost V 6 bases and J 1 base; bases outside gene matches: 6. The germline CDR1 and CDR2 sequences are SGHRS and YFSETQ. CDR3 DNA: TGCGCCAGCACCAATAGCGGGAGGTTGAACACCGGGGAGCTGTTTTTT. This codes for CASTNSGRLNTGELFF.